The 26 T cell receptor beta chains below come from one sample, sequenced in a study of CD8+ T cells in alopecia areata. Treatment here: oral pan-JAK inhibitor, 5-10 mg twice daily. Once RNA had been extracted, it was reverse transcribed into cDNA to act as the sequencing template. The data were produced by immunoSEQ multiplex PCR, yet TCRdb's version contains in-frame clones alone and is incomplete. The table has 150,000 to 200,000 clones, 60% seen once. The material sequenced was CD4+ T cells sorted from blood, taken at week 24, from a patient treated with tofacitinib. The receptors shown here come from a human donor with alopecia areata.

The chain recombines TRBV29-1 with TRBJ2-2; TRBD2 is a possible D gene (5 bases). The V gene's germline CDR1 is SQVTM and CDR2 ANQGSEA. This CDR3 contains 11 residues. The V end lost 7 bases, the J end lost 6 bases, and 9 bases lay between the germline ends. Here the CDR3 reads CSGGLPGELFF. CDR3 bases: TGCAGCGGAGGGCTGCCCGGGGAGCTGTTTTTT.

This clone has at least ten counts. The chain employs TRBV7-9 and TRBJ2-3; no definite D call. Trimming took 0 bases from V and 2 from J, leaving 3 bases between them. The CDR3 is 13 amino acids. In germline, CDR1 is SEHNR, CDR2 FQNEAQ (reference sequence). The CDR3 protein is CASSLAVTDTQYF. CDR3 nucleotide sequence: TGTGCCAGCAGCTTAGCGGTCACAGATACGCAGTATTTT.

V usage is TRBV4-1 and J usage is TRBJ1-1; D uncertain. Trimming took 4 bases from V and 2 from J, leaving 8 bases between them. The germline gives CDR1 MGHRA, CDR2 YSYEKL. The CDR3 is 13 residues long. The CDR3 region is CASSPLGNTEAFF. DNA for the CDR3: TGCGCCAGCAGCCCCCTGGGTAACACTGAAGCTTTCTTT.

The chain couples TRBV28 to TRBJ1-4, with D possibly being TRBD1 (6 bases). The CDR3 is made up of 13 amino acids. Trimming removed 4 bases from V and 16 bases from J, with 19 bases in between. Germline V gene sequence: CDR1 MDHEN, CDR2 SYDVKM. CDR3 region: CASSYNGAGATFF. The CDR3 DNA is TGTGCCAGCAGTTATAACGGGGCGGGGGCCACGTTTTTT. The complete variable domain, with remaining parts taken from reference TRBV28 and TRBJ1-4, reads DVKVTQSSRYLVKRTGEKVFLECVQDMDHENMFWYRQDPGLGLRLIYFSYDVKMKEKGDIPEGYSVSREKKERFSLILESASTNQTSMYLCASSYNGAGATFFGSGTQLSVL.

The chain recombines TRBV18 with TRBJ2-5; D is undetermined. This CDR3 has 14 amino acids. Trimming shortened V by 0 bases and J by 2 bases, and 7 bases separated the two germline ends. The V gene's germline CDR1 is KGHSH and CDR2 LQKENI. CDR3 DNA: TGTGCCAGCTCACCACCCGGTCTTCAAGAGACCCAGTACTTC. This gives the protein CASSPPGLQETQYF. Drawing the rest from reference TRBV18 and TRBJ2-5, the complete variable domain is NAGVMQNPRHLVRRRGQEARLRCSPMKGHSHVYWYRQLPEEGLKFMVYLQKENIIDESGMPKERFSAEFPKEGPSILRIQQVVRGDSAAYFCASSPPGLQETQYFGPGTRLLVL.

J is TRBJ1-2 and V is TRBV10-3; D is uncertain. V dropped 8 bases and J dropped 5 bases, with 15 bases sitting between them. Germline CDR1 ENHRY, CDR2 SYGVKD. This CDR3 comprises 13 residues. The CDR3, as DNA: TGTGCCATCCGGGAGGAGTTTGGGTATGGCTACACCTTC. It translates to CAIREEFGYGYTF.

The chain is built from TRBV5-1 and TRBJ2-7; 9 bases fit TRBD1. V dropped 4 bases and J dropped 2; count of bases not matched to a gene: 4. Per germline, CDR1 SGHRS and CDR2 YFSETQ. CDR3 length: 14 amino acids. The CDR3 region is CASSPGTGTYEQYF. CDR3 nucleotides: TGCGCCAGCAGCCCGGGGACAGGGACCTACGAGCAGTACTTC.

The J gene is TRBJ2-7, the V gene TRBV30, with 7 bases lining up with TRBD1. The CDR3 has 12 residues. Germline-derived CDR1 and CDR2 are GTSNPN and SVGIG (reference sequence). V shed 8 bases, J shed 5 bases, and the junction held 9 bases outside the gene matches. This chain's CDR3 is CARGTDSDEQYF. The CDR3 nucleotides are TGTGCCCGAGGGACAGATTCCGACGAGCAGTACTTC.

The CDR3 DNA follows: TGCAGCGTTGGCTGGGATAGGACAGATACGCAGTATTTT. Protein sequence: CSVGWDRTDTQYF. V and J are TRBV29-1 and TRBJ2-3; D gene uncertain. The V end was cut by 4 bases, the J end by 3 bases, with 11 bases between. Germline lookup yields CDR1 SQVTM and CDR2 ANQGSEA. CDR3 length: 13 amino acids.

The CDR3 here is CASSQATGELFF. The CDR3 DNA sequence: TGTGCCAGCAGCCAGGCCACCGGGGAGCTGTTTTTT. The chain recombines TRBV5-6 with TRBJ2-2; no firm D call. CDR3 size: 12 residues. V dropped 4 bases and J dropped 4 bases, with 5 bases sitting between them. Germline V lookup: CDR1 SGHDT, CDR2 YYEEEE.

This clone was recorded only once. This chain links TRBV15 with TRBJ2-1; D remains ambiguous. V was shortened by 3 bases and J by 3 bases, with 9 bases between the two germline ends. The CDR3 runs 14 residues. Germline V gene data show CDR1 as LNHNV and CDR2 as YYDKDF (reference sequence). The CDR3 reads CATSRSANYNEQFF. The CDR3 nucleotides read TGTGCCACCAGCAGGAGCGCGAACTACAATGAGCAGTTCTTC.

The chain's CDR3 is CASSGRDRGYYEQYF. The CDR3 DNA reads TGTGCCAGCAGCGGAAGGGACAGGGGGTATTACGAGCAGTACTTC. V is TRBV7-9 and J is TRBJ2-7, with TRBD1 identical over 11 bases. This CDR3 spans 15 amino acids. With V trimmed by 5 bases and J by 4 bases, 7 bases remained unmatched. CDR1 and CDR2 (germline): SEHNR, FQNEAQ (reference sequence).

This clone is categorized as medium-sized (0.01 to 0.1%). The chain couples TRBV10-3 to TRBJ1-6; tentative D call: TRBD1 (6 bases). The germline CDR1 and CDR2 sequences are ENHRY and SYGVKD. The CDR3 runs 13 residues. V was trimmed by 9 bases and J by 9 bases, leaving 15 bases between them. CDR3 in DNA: TGTGCCATTACCCAGGGCAGGGGTTCACCCCTCCACTTT. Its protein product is CAITQGRGSPLHF.

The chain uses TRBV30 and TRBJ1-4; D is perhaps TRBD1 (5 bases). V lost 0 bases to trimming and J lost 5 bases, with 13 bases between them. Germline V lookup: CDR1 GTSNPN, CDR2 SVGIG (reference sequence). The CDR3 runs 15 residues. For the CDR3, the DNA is TGTGCCTGGAGTGTACCGGGGCTGAGGAATGAAAAACTGTTTTTT. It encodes CAWSVPGLRNEKLFF.

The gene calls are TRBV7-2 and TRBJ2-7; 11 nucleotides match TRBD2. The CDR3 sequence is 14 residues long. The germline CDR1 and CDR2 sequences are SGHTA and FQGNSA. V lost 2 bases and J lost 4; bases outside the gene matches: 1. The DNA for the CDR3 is TGTGCCAGCAGCTTACTAGCGGGGGGATACGAGCAGTACTTC. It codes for CASSLLAGGYEQYF. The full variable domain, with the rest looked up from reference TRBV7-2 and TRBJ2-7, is GAGVSQSPSNKVTEKGKDVELRCDPISGHTALYWYRQSLGQGLEFLIYFQGNSAPDKSGLPSDRFSAERTGGSVSTLTIQRTQQEDSAVYLCASSLLAGGYEQYFGPGTRLTVT.

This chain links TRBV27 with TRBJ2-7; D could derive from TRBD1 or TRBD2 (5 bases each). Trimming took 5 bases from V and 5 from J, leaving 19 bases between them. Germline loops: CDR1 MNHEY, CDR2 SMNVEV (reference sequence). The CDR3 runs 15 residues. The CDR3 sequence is CASSASGPPGDEQYF. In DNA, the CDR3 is TGTGCCAGCAGTGCGTCGGGACCGCCTGGGGACGAGCAGTACTTC.

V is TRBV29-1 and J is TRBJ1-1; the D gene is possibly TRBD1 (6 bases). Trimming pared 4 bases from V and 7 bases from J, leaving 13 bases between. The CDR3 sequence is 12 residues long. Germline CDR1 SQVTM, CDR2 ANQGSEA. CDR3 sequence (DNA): TGCAGCGTTGGTGGATACAGGGTTGAAGCTTTCTTT. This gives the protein CSVGGYRVEAFF.

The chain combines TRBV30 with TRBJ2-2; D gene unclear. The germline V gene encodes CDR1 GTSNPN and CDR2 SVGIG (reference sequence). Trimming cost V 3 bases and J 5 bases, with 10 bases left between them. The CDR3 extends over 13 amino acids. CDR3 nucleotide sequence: TGTGCCTGGAGGGATGGAGATACCGGGGAGCTGTTTTTT. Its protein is CAWRDGDTGELFF. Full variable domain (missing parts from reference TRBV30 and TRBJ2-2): SQTIHQWPATLVQPVGSPLSLECTVEGTSNPNLYWYRQAAGRGLQLLFYSVGIGQISSEVPQNLSASRPQDRQFILSSKKLLLSDSGFYLCAWRDGDTGELFFGEGSRLTVL.

This CDR3 reads CASRGSGQGREQYF. DNA for the CDR3: TGTGCCAGCAGGGGATCGGGACAGGGTCGCGAGCAGTACTTC. The chain carries TRBV25-1 and TRBJ2-7, with 9 positions matching TRBD1. Trimming at V came to 6 bases and at J to 6 bases, leaving 9 bases not matched to a gene. CDR3 size: 14 residues. CDR1 is MGHDK, CDR2 SYGVNS, per germline.

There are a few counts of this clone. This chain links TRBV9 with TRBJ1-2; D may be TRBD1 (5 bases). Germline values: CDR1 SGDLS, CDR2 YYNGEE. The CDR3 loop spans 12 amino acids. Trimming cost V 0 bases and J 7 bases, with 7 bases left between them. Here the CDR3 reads CASSVGGSGYTF. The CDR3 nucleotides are TGTGCCAGCAGCGTAGGGGGCTCTGGCTACACCTTC. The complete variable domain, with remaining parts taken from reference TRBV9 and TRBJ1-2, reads DSGVTQTPKHLITATGQRVTLRCSPRSGDLSVYWYQQSLDQGLQFLIQYYNGEERAKGNILERFSAQQFPDLHSELNLSSLELGDSALYFCASSVGGSGYTFGSGTRLTVV.

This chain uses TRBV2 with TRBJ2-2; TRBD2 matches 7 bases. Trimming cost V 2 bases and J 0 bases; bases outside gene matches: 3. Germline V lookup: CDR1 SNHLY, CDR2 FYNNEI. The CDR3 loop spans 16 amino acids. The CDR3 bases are TGTGCCAGCAGTGAACTAGCGGTTACGAACACCGGGGAGCTGTTTTTT. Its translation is CASSELAVTNTGELFF. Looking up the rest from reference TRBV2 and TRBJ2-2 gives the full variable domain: EPEVTQTPSHQVTQMGQEVILRCVPISNHLYFYWYRQILGQKVEFLVSFYNNEISEKSEIFDDQFSVERPDGSNFTLKIRSTKLEDSAMYFCASSELAVTNTGELFFGEGSRLTVL.

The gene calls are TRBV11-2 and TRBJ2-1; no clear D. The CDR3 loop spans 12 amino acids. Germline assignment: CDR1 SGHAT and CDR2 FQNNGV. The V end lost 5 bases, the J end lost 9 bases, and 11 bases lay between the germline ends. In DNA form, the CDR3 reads TGTGCCAGCAGCCGACCTTTGAGTGAGCAGTTCTTC. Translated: CASSRPLSEQFF. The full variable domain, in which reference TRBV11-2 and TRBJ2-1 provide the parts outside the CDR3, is EAGVAQSPRYKIIEKRQSVAFWCNPISGHATLYWYQQILGQGPKLLIQFQNNGVVDDSQLPKDRFSAERLKGVDSTLKIQPAKLEDSAVYLCASSRPLSEQFFGPGTRLTVL.

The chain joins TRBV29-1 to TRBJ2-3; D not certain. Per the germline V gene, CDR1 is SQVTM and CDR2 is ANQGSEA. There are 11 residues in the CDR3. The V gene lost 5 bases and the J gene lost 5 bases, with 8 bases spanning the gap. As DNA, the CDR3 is TGCAGCGTTACTCCTAAAGATACGCAGTATTTT. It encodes CSVTPKDTQYF.

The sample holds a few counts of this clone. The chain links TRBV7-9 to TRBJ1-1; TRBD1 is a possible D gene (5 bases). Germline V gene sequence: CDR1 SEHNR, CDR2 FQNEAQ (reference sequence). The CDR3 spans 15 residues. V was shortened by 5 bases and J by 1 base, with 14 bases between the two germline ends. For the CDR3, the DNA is TGTGCCAGCAGCCTCTCTCAAACAGGGAACACTGAAGCTTTCTTT. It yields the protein CASSLSQTGNTEAFF.

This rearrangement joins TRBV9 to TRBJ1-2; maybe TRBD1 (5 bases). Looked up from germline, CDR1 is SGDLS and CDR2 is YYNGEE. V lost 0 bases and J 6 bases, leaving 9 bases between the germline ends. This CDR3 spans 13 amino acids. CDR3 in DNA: TGTGCCAGCAGCGTAGCTACGGGGGATGGCTACACCTTC. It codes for CASSVATGDGYTF.

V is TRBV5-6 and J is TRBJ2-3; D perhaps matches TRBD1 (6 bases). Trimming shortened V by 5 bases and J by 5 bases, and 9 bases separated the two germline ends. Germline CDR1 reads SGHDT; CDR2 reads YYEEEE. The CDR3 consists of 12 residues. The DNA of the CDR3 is TGTGCCAGCAGGTCGACAGGAGATACGCAGTATTTT. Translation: CASRSTGDTQYF. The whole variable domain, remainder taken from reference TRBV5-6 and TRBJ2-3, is DAGVTQSPTHLIKTRGQQVTLRCSPKSGHDTVSWYQQALGQGPQFIFQYYEEEERQRGNFPDRFSGHQFPNYSSELNVNALLLGDSALYLCASRSTGDTQYFGPGTRLTVL.